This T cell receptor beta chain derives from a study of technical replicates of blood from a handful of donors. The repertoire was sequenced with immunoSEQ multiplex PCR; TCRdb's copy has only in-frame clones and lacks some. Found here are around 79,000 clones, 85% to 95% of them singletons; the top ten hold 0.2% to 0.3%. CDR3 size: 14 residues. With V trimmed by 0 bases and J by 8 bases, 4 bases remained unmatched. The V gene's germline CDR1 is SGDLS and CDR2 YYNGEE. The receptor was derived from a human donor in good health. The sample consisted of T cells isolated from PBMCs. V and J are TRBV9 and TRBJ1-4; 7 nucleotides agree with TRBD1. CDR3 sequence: CASSVGQGGEKLFF. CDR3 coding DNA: TGTGCCAGCAGCGTAGGACAGGGCGGGGAAAAACTGTTTTTT. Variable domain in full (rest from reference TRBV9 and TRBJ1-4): DSGVTQTPKHLITATGQRVTLRCSPRSGDLSVYWYQQSLDQGLQFLIQYYNGEERAKGNILERFSAQQFPDLHSELNLSSLELGDSALYFCASSVGQGGEKLFFGSGTQLSVL.